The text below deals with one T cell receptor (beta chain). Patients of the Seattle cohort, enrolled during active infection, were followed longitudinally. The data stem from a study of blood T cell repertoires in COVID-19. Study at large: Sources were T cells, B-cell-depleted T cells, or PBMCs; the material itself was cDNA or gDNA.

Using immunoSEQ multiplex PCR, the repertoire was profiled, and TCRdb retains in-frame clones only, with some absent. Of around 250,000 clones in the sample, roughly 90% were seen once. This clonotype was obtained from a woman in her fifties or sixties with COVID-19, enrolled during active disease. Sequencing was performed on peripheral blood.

The CDR3: CASTQGPEKLFF. CDR3 nucleotide sequence: TGTGCCAGCACCCAGGGCCCTGAAAAACTGTTTTTT. The V gene is TRBV2, the J gene TRBJ1-4; the D gene is possibly TRBD1 (5 bases). The germline CDR1 and CDR2 sequences are SNHLY and FYNNEI. Trimming removed 7 bases at V and 7 bases at J, with 10 bases between. The CDR3 runs 12 residues. The variable domain in full, with the rest retrieved from reference TRBV2 and TRBJ1-4, is EPEVTQTPSHQVTQMGQEVILRCVPISNHLYFYWYRQILGQKVEFLVSFYNNEISEKSEIFDDQFSVERPDGSNFTLKIRSTKLEDSAMYFCASTQGPEKLFFGSGTQLSVL.